The 24 T cell receptor beta chains below were found in one sample sequenced in a study of long-term antiretroviral therapy in people with HIV. An immunoSEQ assay, version v3.0, was performed at survey level. Profiled with immunoSEQ multiplex PCR; TCRdb holds only in-frame clones, not every one. The sample shows approximately 33,000 clones, under 90% of them seen only once. The source was unsorted PBMCs, collected 0.4 years before starting antiretroviral therapy. The receptors originated from a man in his late teens or twenties with HIV.

V gene TRBV5-4 combines with J gene TRBJ1-6; D call uncertain. The V gene lost 2 bases and the J gene lost 7 bases, with 22 bases spanning the gap. Germline loops: CDR1 SGHNT, CDR2 YYREEE (reference sequence). CDR3 length: 18 amino acids. The CDR3 spells CASSFFIGRRFRNSPLHF. The CDR3 nucleotides read TGTGCCAGCAGCTTTTTCATCGGCAGGCGGTTCAGGAATTCACCCCTCCACTTT.

The CDR3 protein is CASTPDRTGQETQYF. Here the CDR3 DNA reads TGTGCCAGCACACCCGACCGGACAGGACAAGAGACCCAGTACTTC. The chain carries TRBV25-1 and TRBJ2-5; 7 nucleotides line up with TRBD1. This CDR3 has 15 amino acids. The germline V gene has CDR1 MGHDK and CDR2 SYGVNS. V lost 7 bases, J lost 2 bases, and 10 bases stayed unmatched. The full variable domain, with the rest looked up from reference TRBV25-1 and TRBJ2-5, is EADIYQTPRYLVIGTGKKITLECSQTMGHDKMYWYQQDPGMELHLIHYSYGVNSTEKGDLSSESTVSRIRTEHFPLTLESARPSHTSQYLCASTPDRTGQETQYFGPGTRLLVL.

The chain recombines TRBV7-9 with TRBJ2-5; 8 bases are shared with TRBD1. The CDR3 runs to 14 residues. CDR1 and CDR2 (germline): SEHNR, FQNEAQ (reference sequence). V lost 5 bases and J lost 6; bases outside the gene matches: 8. For the CDR3, the DNA is TGTGCCAGCAGCGTAACAGACAGGGGTCAGACCCAGTACTTC. This encodes CASSVTDRGQTQYF.

This chain connects TRBV6-4 to TRBJ1-5; D gene unclear. The CDR3 totals 15 residues. CDR1 MRHNA and CDR2 SNTAGT come from the germline V gene. V lost 3 bases and J 2 bases, leaving 11 bases between the germline ends. The CDR3 is CASSENPDGNQPQHF. Here the CDR3 DNA reads TGTGCCAGCAGTGAAAACCCCGATGGCAATCAGCCCCAGCATTTT.

This chain joins TRBV28 and TRBJ2-1, with 11 bases lining up with TRBD2. The CDR3 is made up of 17 amino acids. J lost 2 bases, V lost 4 bases, and 7 bases had no gene match. Germline CDR1 reads MDHEN; CDR2 reads SYDVKM. Here the CDR3 DNA reads TGTGCCAGCAGTTCACCACTAGCGGGAGACCCCTACAATGAGCAGTTCTTC. Translation: CASSSPLAGDPYNEQFF.

The chain couples TRBV7-3 to TRBJ2-3; D ambiguous. Germline CDR1 SGHTA, CDR2 FQGTGA. The ends were cut back, 2 bases at V and 6 bases at J, with 12 bases in the middle. The CDR3 has 14 amino acids. DNA for the CDR3: TGTGCCAGCAGCTTAGGGATACGTTCGGATACGCAGTATTTT. Its protein is CASSLGIRSDTQYF.

This clone was detected once. The genes are TRBV6-5 and TRBJ2-2; a possible D gene is TRBD1 (6 bases). The CDR3 length is 15 residues. V was shortened by 0 bases and J by 7 bases, with 12 bases between the two germline ends. Germline CDR1 MNHEY, CDR2 SVGAGI. CDR3 nucleotide sequence: TGTGCCAGCAGTTACTCTGCAGGGGCCAACGGGGAGCTGTTTTTT. It translates to CASSYSAGANGELFF.

The chain combines TRBV7-9 with TRBJ1-1, with 8 bases matching TRBD1. Germline V gives CDR1 SEHNR, CDR2 FQNEAQ (reference sequence). With V trimmed by 1 base and J by 1 base, 5 bases remained unmatched. CDR3 size: 16 residues. CDR3 sequence: CASSLGRGQGNTEAFF. For the CDR3, the DNA is TGTGCCAGCAGCTTAGGCAGGGGGCAGGGGAACACTGAAGCTTTCTTT.

The chain combines TRBV6-4 with TRBJ2-1; 7 bases fit TRBD2. This CDR3 has 13 residues. Germline V gives CDR1 MRHNA, CDR2 SNTAGT. Trimming at V came to 4 bases and at J to 6 bases, leaving 3 bases not matched to a gene. CDR3 region: CASSGGLGNEQFF. The CDR3 DNA follows: TGTGCCAGCAGTGGAGGACTAGGCAATGAGCAGTTCTTC.

The chain couples TRBV28 to TRBJ1-5; no firm D call. Trimming pared 3 bases from V and 1 base from J, leaving 7 bases between. The CDR3 runs 14 residues. Germline V lookup: CDR1 MDHEN, CDR2 SYDVKM. CDR3 nucleotide sequence: TGTGCCAGCAGTTTTGCGTCCAGCAATCAGCCCCAGCATTTT. It yields the protein CASSFASSNQPQHF.

J is TRBJ1-1 and V is TRBV7-2, with 8 positions matching TRBD1. J lost 4 bases, V lost 4 bases, and 8 bases had no gene match. The V gene's germline CDR1 is SGHTA and CDR2 FQGNSA. This CDR3 has 15 residues. The CDR3 coding sequence is TGTGCCAGCAGCTCCCGACAGGGGACGGGCACTGAAGCTTTCTTT. The encoded protein is CASSSRQGTGTEAFF. The complete variable domain, with remaining parts taken from reference TRBV7-2 and TRBJ1-1, reads GAGVSQSPSNKVTEKGKDVELRCDPISGHTALYWYRQSLGQGLEFLIYFQGNSAPDKSGLPSDRFSAERTGGSVSTLTIQRTQQEDSAVYLCASSSRQGTGTEAFFGQGTRLTVV.

The chain joins TRBV6-5 to TRBJ2-7; 7 bases align to TRBD2. V trimming: 2 bases; J trimming: 0 bases; junction bases outside the gene matches: 4. CDR1 and CDR2 from the germline V gene are MNHEY and SVGAGI. The CDR3 covers 15 residues. CDR3 nucleotides: TGTGCCAGCAGTTACACCGGGACTAACTCCTACGAGCAGTACTTC. Translation gives CASSYTGTNSYEQYF.

V usage is TRBV30 and J usage is TRBJ2-6, with 10 bases lining up with TRBD1. The CDR3 is 15 residues long. Per the germline V gene, CDR1 is GTSNPN and CDR2 is SVGIG (reference sequence). The ends lost 8 bases at V and 0 bases at J; junction bases unmatched: 4. The DNA of the CDR3 is TGTGCCCGGACAGGGGGACACTCTGGGGCCAACGTCCTGACTTTC. This sequence encodes CARTGGHSGANVLTF.

This sequence joins TRBV5-1 and TRBJ2-7, with TRBD2 as a possible D gene (7 bases). Germline-derived CDR1 and CDR2 are SGHRS and YFSETQ. The germline V and J ends were trimmed by 4 bases and 4 bases, with 24 bases remaining between them. The CDR3 loop spans 17 amino acids. Here the CDR3 DNA reads TGCGCCAGCAGCCCGAGAGGGGGGCTAGCGGAAATATACGAGCAGTACTTC. Its protein product is CASSPRGGLAEIYEQYF.

This chain connects TRBV9 to TRBJ2-1; D perhaps matches TRBD2 (6 bases). Per the germline V gene, CDR1 is SGDLS and CDR2 is YYNGEE. The germline V and J ends were trimmed by 0 bases and 5 bases, with 15 bases remaining between them. The CDR3 runs to 16 residues. The CDR3 nucleotides are TGTGCCAGCAGCGTAGGAGCAGCGGGTCGGAACAATGAGCAGTTCTTC. Amino acids: CASSVGAAGRNNEQFF.

The chain employs TRBV6-5 and TRBJ2-7; D perhaps matches TRBD2 (6 bases). With 5 bases removed from V and 0 bases from J, the gap between germline ends came to 14 bases. This CDR3 has 15 amino acids. CDR1 and CDR2 (germline): MNHEY, SVGAGI. CDR3 region: CASSPTRGISYEQYF. The CDR3 DNA sequence: TGTGCCAGCAGTCCCACCCGGGGGATCTCCTACGAGCAGTACTTC.

This clone was seen a few times. This chain links TRBV27 with TRBJ1-2; D remains unclear. With 3 bases removed from V and 8 bases from J, the gap between germline ends came to 13 bases. Germline CDR1 is MNHEY and CDR2 is SMNVEV (reference sequence). CDR3 size: 13 residues. The CDR3 DNA is TGTGCCAGCAGTTTGGGTATGTCGGCAGGCTACACCTTC. Translated: CASSLGMSAGYTF.

The V gene is TRBV4-1, the J gene TRBJ2-7, with a weak D call TRBD1 (6 bases). This CDR3 comprises 14 residues. CDR1 and CDR2 (germline): MGHRA, YSYEKL. Trimming removed 2 bases at V and 7 bases at J, with 15 bases between. The CDR3 spells CASSQMADSLEQYF. The CDR3 DNA reads as TGCGCCAGCAGCCAAATGGCGGACAGCCTGGAGCAGTACTTC.

The chain recombines TRBV4-1 with TRBJ1-1, with D unclear. Germline V gene data show CDR1 as MGHRA and CDR2 as YSYEKL. V was clipped by 8 bases and J by 1 base, with 11 bases between them. The CDR3 sequence is 13 residues long. The CDR3 sequence is CASSREGNTEAFF. The CDR3 nucleotides are TGCGCCAGCTCCCGGGAGGGGAACACTGAAGCTTTCTTT.

CDR3 residues: CASSLASGGETQYF. The CDR3 DNA is TGTGCCAGCAGCTTGGCCTCAGGAGGAGAGACCCAGTACTTC. The gene calls are TRBV5-6 and TRBJ2-5; possible D gene TRBD2, 5 bases. The CDR3 has 14 residues. Germline loops: CDR1 SGHDT, CDR2 YYEEEE. Trimming cost V 0 bases and J 4 bases, with 10 bases left between them.

J is TRBJ1-2 and V is TRBV6-5; D may be TRBD1 (5 bases). Germline V gene data show CDR1 as MNHEY and CDR2 as SVGAGI. CDR3 length: 14 residues. Trimming took 6 bases from V and 2 from J, leaving 13 bases between them. The CDR3 loop reads CASSNAGVNYGYTF. Here the CDR3 DNA reads TGTGCCAGCAGCAACGCGGGGGTGAACTATGGCTACACCTTC.

The CDR3 DNA sequence: TGTGCCACCAGCAGAGAGTCAGGGGGCAATGACATTCAGTACTTC. It specifies CATSRESGGNDIQYF. The V call is TRBV15, the J call TRBJ2-4; 8 positions agree with TRBD1. Germline V lookup: CDR1 LNHNV, CDR2 YYDKDF (reference sequence). CDR3 length: 15 amino acids. The trim removed 0 bases at V and 8 bases at J, leaving 6 bases unmatched. The whole variable domain, remainder taken from reference TRBV15 and TRBJ2-4, is DAMVIQNPRYQVTQFGKPVTLSCSQTLNHNVMYWYQQKSSQAPKLLFHYYDKDFNNEADTPDNFQSRRPNTSFCFLDIRSPGLGDTAMYLCATSRESGGNDIQYFGAGTRLSVL.

V usage is TRBV6-4 and J usage is TRBJ1-2; D perhaps matches TRBD1 (5 bases). Germline CDR1 reads MRHNA; CDR2 reads SNTAGT. The CDR3 is made up of 13 amino acids. V lost 3 bases and J 0 bases, leaving 5 bases between the germline ends. CDR3 sequence (DNA): TGTGCCAGCAGTGAGGGGGCTAACTATGGCTACACCTTC. This gives the protein CASSEGANYGYTF.

J is TRBJ1-2 and V is TRBV9; 9 bases are shared with TRBD1. Germline CDR1 is SGDLS and CDR2 is YYNGEE. This CDR3 region has 13 residues. V was clipped by 3 bases and J by 4 bases; unmatched bases: 1. CDR3 sequence reads: CASSGQGGYGYTF. CDR3 nucleotide sequence: TGTGCCAGCAGCGGACAGGGGGGCTATGGCTACACCTTC.